This T cell receptor (beta chain) emerged from a study of blood T cells in healthy people across ages. The authors ran a second PCR of roughly 7 to 11 cycles using a sample-barcoded 5' primer and a J-beta primer mix. The authors tagged each cDNA molecule using a template-switch adaptor with 12 random nucleotides. TCRdb re-derived calls from the 5' RACE reads in MiXCR, one entry per CDR3 protein. The sample includes roughly 700,000 distinct CDR3 sequences, about 52% of them seen just once. The germline gives CDR1 MNHEY, CDR2 SMNVEV (reference sequence). The CDR3 sequence is 16 residues long. Trimming removed 5 bases from V and 1 base from J; junction bases left unmatched: 7. A note on this clonotype: Its antigen is as yet unknown.

Study observations and caveats: As age increased, TCR beta diversity per million T cells fell in a roughly linear fashion. There were more naive CD4+ cells and higher diversity in long-lived donors than in aged donors.

PBMCs were isolated at a quantity of at least 6 million per sample. This sequence originates from a woman aged 55-75 years in good health. The chain uses TRBV27 and TRBJ1-2, with 10 bases fitting TRBD1. The source material was blood. The CDR3 reads CASSQSGQGINYGYTF. CDR3 nucleotide sequence: TGTGCCAGCAGTCAATCGGGACAGGGGATTAACTATGGCTACACCTTC.